This entry is about one TCR beta chain. The clone's antigen remains unknown. No per-base quality is available; no much larger clone lies one base away. Cut back by 2 bases and 3 bases, the V and J ends lie 5 bases apart. The CDR3, cysteine through phenylalanine, is 11 amino acids long. The sequence is cut down to CDR3 DNA, 33 bases in frame from base 1. The germline V gene yields SQVTM for CDR1 and ANQGSEA for CDR2. The immunoSEQ hsTCRbeta Kit was used to sequence TCR beta CDR3 regions from DNA. Per the source publication's procedure: The ImmunoSEQ Analyzer was used to analyse the TCR sequencing data. T cell clonality was defined as 1 minus Pielou's evenness, as computed on productive rearrangements. The inverse Simpson index, applied to productive templates, was used to measure T cell diversity. T cell density was defined as TCR beta template counts normalized to usable DNA, with usable DNA estimated by amplifying and sequencing housekeeping genes. Two-sided Kruskal-Wallis tests were used to compare TCR metrics between histologic stages. The table was pulled from immuneACCESS by TCRdb, which kept in-frame rearrangements only. Such tables lose some clones; where checked, under half of the loss comes from unresolved V genes, and the rest has no known cause. V and J calls and clone size are as listed in that table; D and trimming were resolved from the DNA. The sample includes fewer than 9,500 clones, with 75% to 90% observed a single time. The ten largest clonotypes hold approximately 8.3% of the sample.

The patients had resection in Japan or China between about 2013 and 2017. The histologic diagnosis of each case was independently confirmed on H&E slides by two lung cancer pathologists. Macro-dissection after pathologic assessment enriched premalignant or tumor cells for nucleic acid extraction. FFPE tissue was used for DNA isolation with the AllPrep DNA/RNA FFPE Kit. These data come from a study of immune evolution from preneoplasia to lung adenocarcinoma (dated by TCRdb to about 2021). Study-level background: HLA loss of heterozygosity was seen in about 7%, 15% and 30% of AIS, MIA and ADC lesions, and in no AAH lesions. POLYSOLVER was used to infer Class I HLA alleles from exome data, while LOHHLA was used to detect allele-specific HLA loss. The study profiled immune contexture across lung adenocarcinoma precursors and invasive adenocarcinoma using immune gene expression, TCR sequencing and multiplex immunofluorescence. A total of about 56 patients contributed TCR sequencing data. The overall cohort was made up of a few dozen patients with pulmonary nodules who had surgical resection. Resected precursor lesions (AAH, AIS, MIA) and invasive adenocarcinomas were compared with paired morphologically normal lung tissue. The sample size depended on which specimens were available, not on a prior power calculation. The study reported that roughly 110 samples were used for TCR sequencing. Whole exome sequencing and methylation data from the same cohort of nodules were integrated with the immune data.

Study-wide findings and limitations: The highest clonality was observed in normal lung, whereas higher T cell density and diversity but lower clonality appeared to be present in later-stage lesions. Because all patients came from Japan and China, whether the findings apply to Western populations was uncertain. T cell clonality was highest in KRAS-mutant nodules compared with EGFR-mutant or double wild-type lesions. Normal lung had the highest top T cell clone frequencies, and these frequencies appeared to fall progressively from AAH through AIS, MIA and invasive adenocarcinoma. The findings rested on association rather than direct causation, and larger cohorts with long-term follow-up and longitudinal biopsies were considered necessary.

Sequenced: FFPE minimally invasive lung adenocarcinoma tissue. The cell subset or site label for this specimen denotes: micro-invasive lung adenocarcinoma (MIA). The chain couples TRBV29-1 to TRBJ2-7; confidence is insufficient to name the D gene. This TCR derives from a donor aged 70 or over with lung adenocarcinoma. The sequenced DNA is TGCAGCGTTGAACTTGGCTACGAGCAGTACTTC. Its protein is CSVELGYEQYF.